This is a list of T cell receptor beta chains from one sample in a study of a mutant IDH1 vaccine in newly diagnosed glioma. These receptors have no known antigen. The protocol was immunoSEQ multiplex PCR, while the TCRdb copy is restricted to in-frame clones and leaves out a portion. The sample has 69,000 or so clones, around 84% seen once. Sequences were derived from PBMCs, sampled from a glioma patient whose treatment included an IDH1 peptide vaccine. All receptors derive from a man aged 25 to 40 with glioma. Each CDR3 is given with its conserved first and last residue. D genes are given only for firm matches. A clone size is listed for some rows: how often the clone was seen (once, few, many), or a class if it is expanded.

clone_size,j_call,v_call,d_call,cdr3_nt,cdr3_aa
.,TRBJ2-3,TRBV21-1,.,TGTGCCAGCAGCTCTAAGCCGGGACAGGGAAACGATCACACAGATACGCAGTATTTT,CASSSKPGQGNDHTDTQYF
few,TRBJ1-1,TRBV27,TRBD1,TGTGCCAGCAGTTTATTACGACAGGGAGCGACTGAAGCTTTCTTT,CASSLLRQGATEAFF
once,TRBJ2-1,TRBV6-5,.,TGTGCCAGCAGTTTTAAATTTCAGCTCTACAATGAGCAGTTCTTC,CASSFKFQLYNEQFF
.,TRBJ2-7,TRBV28,.,TGTGCCAGCAGTTCAGGTTGGGGACAACTCTACGAGCAGTACTTC,CASSSGWGQLYEQYF
.,TRBJ2-4,TRBV30,.,TGTGCCTGTAATCCAGGGGGGAACATTCAGTACTTC,CACNPGGNIQYF
.,TRBJ2-3,TRBV29-1,TRBD2,TGCAGCGTTGTAGGGACTAGCGGGAGAGATACGCAGTATTTT,CSVVGTSGRDTQYF
.,TRBJ2-3,TRBV11-2,.,TGTGCCAGCAGCTTAGATACAGATACGCAGTATTTT,CASSLDTDTQYF
.,TRBJ2-7,TRBV14,.,TGTGCCAGCAGCCTAAGGACTTTCTACGAGCAGTACTTC,CASSLRTFYEQYF
.,TRBJ1-2,TRBV18,.,TGTGCCAGCTCACCACCGGGGGTGGCCAGGGTATTCTATGGCTACACCTTC,CASSPPGVARVFYGYTF
.,TRBJ2-1,TRBV4-3,.,TGCGCCAGCAGCCCGGGATGGGGGACCTACAATGAGCAGTTCTTC,CASSPGWGTYNEQFF
.,TRBJ1-5,TRBV4-1,.,TGCGCCAGCAGCCAAAGAAGAGGCAATCAGCCCCAGCATTTT,CASSQRRGNQPQHF
few,TRBJ2-7,TRBV28,TRBD1,TGTGCCAGCAGTGGAATGACAGGGGCGCATTCCTACGAGCAGTACTTC,CASSGMTGAHSYEQYF
.,TRBJ1-2,TRBV28,.,TGTGCCAGCAGTTTAACAGGGCCTTCCTATGGCTACACCTTC,CASSLTGPSYGYTF
.,TRBJ2-7,TRBV4-2,TRBD2,TGTGCCAGCAGCCAAGCTCTAGCGGGAGAGGATATGCACGAGCAGTACTTC,CASSQALAGEDMHEQYF
.,TRBJ2-1,TRBV5-1,TRBD2,TGCGCCAGCAGCTCCCGACTAGCGGGGGCCTACAATGAGCAGTTCTTC,CASSSRLAGAYNEQFF
.,TRBJ2-5,TRBV28,.,TGTGCCAGCAGTTTCGCGATCTACCGCGAGACCCAGTACTTC,CASSFAIYRETQYF
.,TRBJ2-7,TRBV5-1,TRBD2,TGCGCCAGCAGCTTGGGCCTTCCCGGGACTAGCGGGAGGGCCTGGGACGAGCAGTACTTC,CASSLGLPGTSGRAWDEQYF
.,TRBJ1-2,TRBV7-2,.,TGTGCCAGCAGCCCCCGAGTGGGTGACTATGGCTACACCTTC,CASSPRVGDYGYTF
.,TRBJ2-1,TRBV7-2,TRBD2,TGTGCCAGCAGCTTCTTAGCCCCGGGACTAGCGGGCCACAATGAGCAGTTCTTC,CASSFLAPGLAGHNEQFF
.,TRBJ2-5,TRBV11-2,.,TGTGCCAGCAGCTTAGTTGCAGGGGAGGGGACCCAGTACTTC,CASSLVAGEGTQYF
once,TRBJ1-3,TRBV7-5,.,TGTGTCAGAAGCGCCCCGCGAGCTTTCTCTGGAAACACCATATATTTT,CVRSAPRAFSGNTIYF
.,TRBJ2-2,TRBV27,.,TGTGCCAGCAGTTCAGGGAACACCGGGGAGCTGTTTTTT,CASSSGNTGELFF
.,TRBJ1-2,TRBV7-9,.,TGTGCCAGCAGCCACCCGGGTACTAACTATGGCTACACCTTC,CASSHPGTNYGYTF
.,TRBJ1-5,TRBV21-1,.,TGTGCCAGCAGAATTGAACCGGGACAGGGCTCTGATAAGAGCAATCAGCCCCAGCATTTT,CASRIEPGQGSDKSNQPQHF
.,TRBJ2-1,TRBV18,.,TGTGCCAGCTCACTGTTGGACAGTGAGAACTACAATGAGCAGTTCTTC,CASSLLDSENYNEQFF
.,TRBJ2-7,TRBV28,.,TGTGCCAGCAGTTGGGCGGACCCTGCCTACGAGCAGTACTTC,CASSWADPAYEQYF
.,TRBJ2-4,TRBV7-2,.,TGTGCCAGCAGCACGTACACCATGCTAGCCAAAAACATTCAGTACTTC,CASSTYTMLAKNIQYF
.,TRBJ2-3,TRBV7-2,TRBD2,TGTGCCAGCAGCGCTGGCCGCGGGAGGTTAACAGATACGCAGTATTTT,CASSAGRGRLTDTQYF
few,TRBJ2-7,TRBV11-2,TRBD2,TGTGCCAGCAGCTTATCGGGAGGGGGGTACGAGCAGTACTTC,CASSLSGGGYEQYF
.,TRBJ2-6,TRBV18,TRBD1,TGTGCCAGCTCACCAATACGGACAGGGAGCTCTGGGGCCAACGTCCTGACTTTC,CASSPIRTGSSGANVLTF
.,TRBJ2-3,TRBV4-2,.,TGTGCCAGCAGCCATAGGGGGACAGATACGCAGTATTTT,CASSHRGTDTQYF
.,TRBJ1-1,TRBV18,.,TGTGCCAGCTCCTCCCTAGCAGACCTGAACACTGAAGCTTTCTTT,CASSSLADLNTEAFF
.,TRBJ1-5,TRBV2,TRBD1,TGTGCCAGCAGTGAAGAACAGGGGCGGGTTCAGCCCCAGCATTTT,CASSEEQGRVQPQHF
.,TRBJ1-3,TRBV6-5,.,TGTGCCACCTCGCAGGCGCCCCCACCTGGAAACACCATATATTTT,CATSQAPPPGNTIYF
.,TRBJ1-4,TRBV14,.,TGTGCCAGCAGCCAAGCCCCCCGGCGAAAACTGTTTTTT,CASSQAPRRKLFF
.,TRBJ2-6,TRBV7-6,.,TGTGCCAGCAGCAACTACCAGGGTTCTGGGGCCAACGTCCTGACTTTC,CASSNYQGSGANVLTF
.,TRBJ1-2,TRBV27,TRBD1,TGTGCCAGCAGTAGGGGACAGGGCTTTGGCTACACCTTC,CASSRGQGFGYTF
.,TRBJ2-7,TRBV6-5,TRBD1,TGTGCCAGCAGTTACGGACAGGGGCCCTACGAGCAGTACTTC,CASSYGQGPYEQYF
.,TRBJ2-3,TRBV19,TRBD2,TGTGCCAGTAGCACGAGCGGGAACACAGATACGCAGTATTTT,CASSTSGNTDTQYF
.,TRBJ1-5,TRBV2,.,TGTGCCAGCAGTGTTGGGGGATCTCAGCCCCAGCATTTT,CASSVGGSQPQHF
.,TRBJ2-1,TRBV9,TRBD2,TGTGCCAGCAGCGTAGGGGAAGCTAGCGGGAGGGAGCAGTTCTTC,CASSVGEASGREQFF
.,TRBJ2-5,TRBV14,.,TGTGCCAGCAGCCCTACCGCCGGGTACCAAGAGACCCAGTACTTC,CASSPTAGYQETQYF
.,TRBJ2-2,TRBV9,.,TGTGCCAGCAGCCCACGGACCCTTCAGGGAGGTGACACCGGGGAGCTGTTTTTT,CASSPRTLQGGDTGELFF
.,TRBJ2-3,TRBV9,TRBD2,TGTGCCGGTTCGAAAGCGGGGGGAAGCACAGATACGCAGTATTTT,CAGSKAGGSTDTQYF
.,TRBJ2-1,TRBV28,TRBD2,TGTGCCAGCAGTGTAAAGCGGGGGGGAAACAATGAGCAGTTCTTC,CASSVKRGGNNEQFF
.,TRBJ2-1,TRBV4-2,TRBD2,TGTGCCAGCAGCCAAGAATCGAGCGGGGTCTACAATGAGCAGTTCTTC,CASSQESSGVYNEQFF